This entry lists 10 T cell receptor beta chains sequenced from one sample in a study of cytomegalovirus exposure and HLA in healthy donors. PCR primers comprised 60 Vbeta and 13 Jbeta primers. The repertoire was sequenced with immunoSEQ multiplex PCR; TCRdb's copy has only in-frame clones and lacks some. The repertoire holds about 170,000 clones, just over 70% seen once, with under 2.5% in the top ten. Sequencing input: PBMCs. These receptors all come from a human donor in good health.

This clone has more than one count but fewer than ten. J is TRBJ2-5 and V is TRBV6-5; 8 positions agree with TRBD2. J lost 5 bases, V lost 6 bases, and 11 bases had no gene match. This CDR3 has 15 amino acids. The germline V gene encodes CDR1 MNHEY and CDR2 SVGAGI. CDR3 bases: TGTGCCAGCAGACCACCGGGACTAGGGGGGGAGACCCAGTACTTC. This encodes CASRPPGLGGETQYF.

This clone was found a few times. The chain uses TRBV2 and TRBJ2-2; no reliable D call. Germline V gives CDR1 SNHLY, CDR2 FYNNEI. The ends were cut back, 8 bases at V and 0 bases at J, with 10 bases in the middle. The CDR3 covers 14 residues. The CDR3 is CASQVSTNTGELFF. The DNA of the CDR3 is TGTGCCAGCCAAGTTTCTACGAACACCGGGGAGCTGTTTTTT.

This chain joins TRBV27 and TRBJ2-7; D is perhaps TRBD2 (6 bases). The CDR3 loop spans 16 amino acids. Germline V lookup: CDR1 MNHEY, CDR2 SMNVEV (reference sequence). Trimming took off 6 bases at V and 5 bases at J, with 23 bases between the two ends. The CDR3 protein is CASSPGGASIFDEQYF. The CDR3 coding sequence is TGTGCCAGCAGCCCTGGAGGGGCGTCGATTTTCGACGAGCAGTACTTC.

The rearrangement links TRBV23-1 to TRBJ2-1; 8 bases map to TRBD1. TRBV23-1 is an open reading frame, and its role is uncertain. V lost 2 bases to trimming and J lost 0 bases; unmatched junction nucleotides: 3. This CDR3 is 16 amino acids long. The CDR3 DNA sequence: TGCGCCAGCAGTCAACCGGACAGGGACTCCTACAATGAGCAGTTCTTC. Its protein product is CASSQPDRDSYNEQFF.

This sequence joins TRBV10-1 and TRBJ1-1; the D gene is possibly TRBD1 (6 bases). Germline-derived CDR1 and CDR2 are WNHNN and SYGVQD (reference sequence). This CDR3 is 13 amino acids long. V lost 10 bases and J lost 4, with 16 bases in between. CDR3 DNA sequence: TGCGCCACCATTACAGGGTGGCGCACTGAAGCTTTCTTT. Its protein product is CATITGWRTEAFF.

The gene calls are TRBV5-1 and TRBJ2-7, with D maybe TRBD1 (5 bases). Trimming took off 5 bases at V and 6 bases at J, with 15 bases between the two ends. This CDR3 contains 13 residues. The germline V gene encodes CDR1 SGHRS and CDR2 YFSETQ. CDR3 DNA: TGCGCCAGCAGACTCGACAGTTCGTCCGAGCAGTACTTC. The encoded protein is CASRLDSSSEQYF.

The rearrangement links TRBV5-1 to TRBJ2-3, with 7 bases that match TRBD2. The V segment lost 2 bases and the J segment 5 bases; nucleotides outside the gene matches: 5. The CDR3 runs 14 residues. Germline V CDR1 and CDR2: SGHRS, YFSETQ. CDR3 loop: CASSFGGLGDTQYF. The CDR3 nucleotides are TGCGCCAGCAGCTTCGGGGGGTTGGGAGATACGCAGTATTTT.

This clone showed up just once. CDR3 bases: TGTGCCATCGCCGGACAGGGCACAGATACGCAGTATTTT. Residues: CAIAGQGTDTQYF. The chain is built from TRBV10-3 and TRBJ2-3; 7 nucleotides agree with TRBD1. CDR1 ENHRY and CDR2 SYGVKD come from the germline V gene. Trimming at V came to 8 bases and at J to 1 base, leaving 3 bases not matched to a gene. The CDR3 has 13 residues.

This chain links TRBV19 with TRBJ1-5, with 9 bases matching TRBD1. V was pared by 4 bases and J by 5 bases, with 9 bases of the junction left unmatched. The CDR3 has 16 amino acids. The germline V gene has CDR1 LNHDA and CDR2 SQIVND (reference sequence). As DNA, the CDR3 is TGTGCCAGTAGTACCCCCGGGACAGGGATCGATCAGCCCCAGCATTTT. Protein: CASSTPGTGIDQPQHF.

V and J are TRBV4-1 and TRBJ1-4, with 7 bases that match TRBD1. This CDR3 is built from 18 residues. V lost 0 bases, J lost 0 bases, and 7 bases stayed unmatched. Germline CDR1 reads MGHRA; CDR2 reads YSYEKL. The CDR3 loop reads CASSQDDREPATNEKLFF. DNA for the CDR3: TGCGCCAGCAGCCAAGACGACAGGGAACCCGCAACTAATGAAAAACTGTTTTTT.